Below, 20 T cell receptor beta chains from the same sample are listed, as sequenced in a study of T cell repertoires in cytomegalovirus infection. Antigens for these TCRs are unknown. TCRdb reprocessed the reads via MiXCR and lists one record per CDR3 protein. The sample has approximately 600,000 distinct CDR3 sequences, just under 40% seen once; the top ten hold around 48%. The starting material was cultured PBMCs, obtained from culture after CMV antigen stimulation. The receptors come from a human donor in good health (CMV status not recorded). Some clones in this sample may be carry-over from other donors' samples.

For this clonotype: Germline and junction disagree at one end, which may indicate a read error. The chain joins TRBV11-2 to TRBJ2-1; TRBD2 aligns across 7 bases. CDR3 size: 15 residues. Germline CDR1 is SGHAT and CDR2 is FQNNGV. The CDR3 bases are TGTGCCAGCAGCTTACCGAGACTAGCTTACAATGAGCGGTTCTTC. The encoded protein is CASSLPRLAYNERFF.

The chain joins TRBV28 to TRBJ1-5; 10 bases are a match to TRBD1. Losses at the gene ends were 3 bases for V and 4 bases for J; bases not matched to a gene: 9. CDR3 length: 17 amino acids. The V gene's germline CDR1 is MDHEN and CDR2 SYDVKM. CDR3 residues: CASSLVTGQGLNQPQHF. The CDR3 bases are TGTGCCAGCAGTTTGGTTACGGGACAGGGGCTAAATCAGCCCCAGCATTTT.

The V and J genes are TRBV11-2 and TRBJ1-2; TRBD1 matches at 7 bases. CDR3 length: 15 residues. V was pared by 2 bases and J by 4 bases, with 7 bases of the junction left unmatched. The V gene's germline CDR1 is SGHAT and CDR2 FQNNGV. CDR3 nucleotides: TGTGCCAGCAGCTTAAACAGGGGCGGTAGCTATGGCTACACCTTC. Translated, it gives CASSLNRGGSYGYTF.

The chain carries TRBV7-9 and TRBJ2-3; TRBD2 is a possible D gene (5 bases). CDR1 and CDR2 (germline): SEHNR, FQNEAQ (reference sequence). Trimming took 8 bases from V and 4 from J, leaving 16 bases between them. The CDR3 runs 14 residues. CDR3 nucleotide sequence: TGTGCCAGCCTAATTAGCGAGGGTGCAGATACGCAGTATTTT. Amino acids: CASLISEGADTQYF.

This sequence joins TRBV12-3 or TRBV12-4 and TRBJ1-1; D is unresolved. The V end was cut by 3 bases, the J end by 0 bases, with 11 bases between. CDR3 length equals 15 residues. CDR3 in amino acids: CASSFRRDMNTEAFF. CDR3 bases: TGTGCCAGCAGTTTTCGGAGAGACATGAACACTGAAGCTTTCTTT.

This chain uses TRBV7-9 with TRBJ1-1, with D possibly being TRBD1 (5 bases). Deletions cut 4 bases from V and 0 bases from J, with 12 bases between. This CDR3 is built from 15 residues. Germline CDR1 SEHNR, CDR2 FQNEAQ (reference sequence). DNA for the CDR3: TGTGCCAGCAGCTCCACGGACACTCTGAACACTGAAGCTTTCTTT. It translates to CASSSTDTLNTEAFF.

The chain is built from TRBV6-1 and TRBJ2-7; 14 bases are shared with TRBD2. CDR1 and CDR2 from the germline V gene are MNHNS and SASEGT. The CDR3 runs to 16 residues. Trimming removed 2 bases from V and 6 bases from J; junction bases left unmatched: 6. The CDR3 nucleotides read TGTGCCAGCAGTGAAACGCCGGGACTAGCGGGGGTCGAGCAGTACTTC. Protein: CASSETPGLAGVEQYF.

This chain links TRBV5-1 with TRBJ2-5; tentative D call: TRBD1 (6 bases). V was shortened by 4 bases and J by 1 base, with 14 bases between the two germline ends. This CDR3 has 15 residues. The germline V gene encodes CDR1 SGHRS and CDR2 YFSETQ. The CDR3 region is CASSLLTGFQETQYF. CDR3 in DNA: TGCGCCAGCAGCCTATTAACAGGGTTCCAAGAGACCCAGTACTTC.

This clonotype was detected a few times. The chain carries TRBV7-2 and TRBJ1-4; D might be TRBD1 (5 bases). The germline V gene encodes CDR1 SGHTA and CDR2 FQGNSA. This CDR3 comprises 15 residues. The germline V and J ends were trimmed by 8 bases and 3 bases, with 16 bases remaining between them. The CDR3 sequence: CASGPPGLSNEKLFF. The CDR3 bases are TGTGCCAGCGGTCCGCCGGGACTTTCTAATGAAAAACTGTTTTTT.

This clonotype was seen repeatedly, ten times or more. The CDR3 protein is CASSSSRGTYNSPLHF. In nucleotides, the CDR3 is TGTGCCAGCAGCTCTTCGAGGGGGACCTATAATTCACCCCTCCACTTT. V and J are TRBV7-8 and TRBJ1-6; perhaps TRBD1 as D (6 bases). The CDR3 covers 16 residues. The V gene lost 4 bases and the J gene lost 2 bases, with 12 bases spanning the gap. From germline, CDR1 is SGHVS and CDR2 FQNEAQ.

The chain is built from TRBV5-1 and TRBJ2-4, with 15 nucleotides matching TRBD2. V dropped 4 bases and J dropped 9; count of bases not matched to a gene: 8. CDR1 and CDR2 (germline): SGHRS, YFSETQ. This CDR3 region has 16 residues. In DNA, the CDR3 is TGCGCCAGCAGCCTCGGATGGACTAGCGGGGGGGCCATTCAGTACTTC. This encodes CASSLGWTSGGAIQYF.

V usage is TRBV4-1 and J usage is TRBJ2-1, with D maybe TRBD2 (6 bases). The V and J ends lost 4 bases and 9 bases respectively, with 13 bases between them. The CDR3 extends over 13 amino acids. Germline lookup yields CDR1 MGHRA and CDR2 YSYEKL. The CDR3 loop reads CASSPVGGGEQFF. For the CDR3, the DNA is TGCGCCAGCAGCCCGGTCGGGGGAGGTGAGCAGTTCTTC.

The V call is TRBV7-6, the J call TRBJ2-1; TRBD2 aligns across 7 bases. Germline CDR1 and CDR2: SGHVS and FNYEAQ. The CDR3 extends over 12 amino acids. The V gene end was trimmed by 5 bases and the J gene end by 10 bases; junction bases not matched to a gene: 5. The CDR3: CASSLRGLEQFF. CDR3 coding DNA: TGTGCCAGCAGCCTCCGGGGACTAGAGCAGTTCTTC.

This clonotype was detected once. At one end, the junction sequence differs from germline, possibly due to a read error. The genes are TRBV12-3 or TRBV12-4 and TRBJ1-2; the match to TRBD1 covers 9 bases. The CDR3 is 14 amino acids. CDR3 DNA: TGTACCAGCAGACTACAGGGGGCGCCGAATGGCTACACCTTC. Its protein is CTSRLQGAPNGYTF.

The rearrangement links TRBV7-8 to TRBJ2-1, with a tentative D call TRBD1 (6 bases). V lost 3 bases and J lost 0, with 15 bases in between. The CDR3 totals 17 residues. Germline CDR1 is SGHVS and CDR2 is FQNEAQ. The CDR3 spells CASSLAQGTASYNEQFF. Here the CDR3 DNA reads TGTGCCAGCAGCTTGGCCCAGGGGACGGCCTCCTACAATGAGCAGTTCTTC.

This clonotype was picked up a small number of times. The chain uses TRBV6-5 and TRBJ2-2; the match to TRBD2 covers 11 bases. Germline CDR1 is MNHEY and CDR2 is SVGAGI. The CDR3 loop spans 17 amino acids. V was pared by 6 bases and J by 1 base, with 7 bases of the junction left unmatched. CDR3 in amino acids: CASSRRGLAVNTGELFF. The CDR3 DNA sequence: TGTGCCAGCAGCCGGAGGGGACTAGCGGTGAACACCGGGGAGCTGTTTTTT.

The CDR3 DNA reads as TGTGCCAGCAGTTGGGGCAGCGGGGACTATGGCTACACCTTC. Its protein product is CASSWGSGDYGYTF. The chain joins TRBV6-5 to TRBJ1-2; D perhaps matches TRBD1 (5 bases). Trimming removed 4 bases from V and 3 bases from J, with 12 bases in between. Germline V lookup: CDR1 MNHEY, CDR2 SVGAGI. The CDR3 length is 14 residues.

This rearrangement joins TRBV6-1 to TRBJ1-5; the match to TRBD1 covers 9 bases. Germline loops: CDR1 MNHNS, CDR2 SASEGT. The CDR3 extends over 17 amino acids. V gave up 9 bases and J gave up 0 bases; unmatched junction bases: 12. CDR3 in DNA: TGTGCCAGTCTTCCGGGACAGGGATTTAATAGCAATCAGCCCCAGCATTTT. As protein: CASLPGQGFNSNQPQHF.

The sample holds a few counts of this clonotype. This rearrangement joins TRBV11-2 to TRBJ2-7, with D maybe TRBD2 (7 bases). The germline CDR1 and CDR2 sequences are SGHAT and FQNNGV. Trimming took 5 bases from V and 6 from J, leaving 17 bases between them. The CDR3 loop spans 14 amino acids. In nucleotides, the CDR3 is TGTGCCAGCAGCCATGGCTTAGGGGGGGTCGAGCAGTACTTC. Amino acid sequence: CASSHGLGGVEQYF.

In DNA, the CDR3 is TGTGCCAGCAGCCGGGAGGACAGGGACACCGGGGAGCTGTTTTTT. Its protein product is CASSREDRDTGELFF. The chain uses TRBV3-1 and TRBJ2-2; the match to TRBD1 covers 8 bases. The junction had 4 bases not matched to a gene; V was cut back by 4 bases and J by 3 bases. This CDR3 has 15 amino acids. The germline V gene has CDR1 LGHDT and CDR2 YNNKEL (reference sequence).